This paragraph reports one T cell receptor (beta chain). This receptor's antigen is unknown. Base qualities are not provided; no much larger clone lies one nucleotide away. The sample's time point label, decoded: newly diagnosed GD, antithyroid drugs for less than 3 months. For both TCR sequencing and RNA sequencing, RNA was extracted from PBMCs using TRIzol. The diagnosis of Graves' disease followed American Thyroid Association guidelines. Patients were recruited from an endocrinology department in Xi'an, China. Each patient gave about 10 milliliters of peripheral blood, collected in an EDTA anticoagulant tube. Ficoll Paque Plus density gradient separation was used to isolate PBMCs, and no further T cell sorting was done. RNA quality was checked with an Agilent 2100 Bioanalyzer and agarose gel, and concentration with a NanoDrop 2000. The CDR3 holds 16 amino acids from the cysteine to the phenylalanine. Only CDR3 DNA is held: 48 bases, read in frame from base 1. CDR1 and CDR2, per the germline V gene, are MDHEN and SYDVKM. V is cut by 2 bases and J by 0 bases, and the space between the germline ends is 14 bases.

This specimen belongs to a study of regulatory T cells in long-lasting Graves disease (dated by TCRdb to the early 2020s). Turning to the overall study: Patients with newly diagnosed Graves' disease had been on antithyroid drugs for under 3 months. The study was conducted in China and was registered as a clinical trial. TCR sequencing covered roughly 13 persistent and approximately 20 newly diagnosed Graves' disease patients, about 35 samples in total. Peripheral blood TCR sequencing and RNA sequencing compared persistent Graves' disease patients with newly diagnosed Graves' disease patients. The paper as a whole reports these results and caveats: TRBV28, TRBJ1-2 and TRBJ2-5 were preferentially used in persistent disease, while TRBV20-1 and TRBJ2-1 were favored in newly diagnosed disease. Persistent patients shared more public clonotypes among themselves (approximately 2,500) than newly diagnosed patients did (over 900). Sequencing and analysis were restricted to the TCR beta chain. The authors noted that the small sample size was a limitation that may lower accuracy. Lower TCR Shannon entropy and fewer highly expanded clones were observed in persistent Graves' disease patients than in newly diagnosed patients, which suggested clonal expansion. Peripheral blood alone was examined, since thyroid tissue, which constituted the primary lesion, could not be accessed.

Library method: multiplex PCR. This sample was sequenced with an Illumina HiSeq 4000. CDR3 regions were amplified by Arm-PCR with iRepertoire HTBI primers to construct TCR beta libraries. Before sequencing, the PCR products underwent gel purification. For the original study's pipeline: A total of around 66 TRBV and under 15 TRBJ segments were identified across samples and were used for gene usage analysis of CDR3 amino acid clonotypes. Filtered high-quality paired reads were merged into contigs using COPE and FqMerger. BLAST was used to align contigs to IMGT TRBV, TRBD and TRBJ reference genes, and CDR3 was defined according to IMGT. Clonotypes above 0.1% frequency were classified as highly expanded clones. Shannon entropy served as the measure of repertoire diversity, while the Gini coefficient captured V-J evenness. A clonotype was considered public if more than one individual shared it. TCRdb reprocessing: public reads trimmed at Q25 with fastp, clones called with MiXCR, in-frame beta chains kept. A single entry per CDR3 protein holds the most common genes and DNA from its merged rows. The V and J calls and clone size are TCRdb's, not the authors'. The sample has about 320,000 distinct CDR3 sequences on record, more than 15% of them singletons. Of the sample, 35% to 45% falls within the top ten clones.

Rearrangement joined TRBV28 to TRBJ2-7, with the D segment possibly TRBD1 or TRBD2, each aligning over 5 bases. This clonotype was obtained from a female donor with Graves disease. The sample here was peripheral blood mononuclear cells (PBMCs), taken at new diagnosis, from a patient treated with antithyroid drugs. The CDR3 protein sequence reads: CASSLPTLGPSYEQYF. The DNA reads TGTGCCAGCAGTTTACCGACCCTGGGACCCTCCTACGAGCAGTACTTC.